Detailed here is one T cell receptor beta chain. No antigen is known for it. Blood CD8+ and CD4+ T cells underwent high-throughput TCR beta sequencing. Germline values: CDR1 DFQATT, CDR2 SNEGSKA (reference sequence). CDR3 size: 15 residues. Unmatched junction bases numbered 17, after V lost 3 bases and J lost 13 bases. Reverse transcription of about 0.5 to 1 ug RNA used random hexamers. By means of immunoSEQ multiplex PCR, TCR beta CDR3 spanning 54 Vbeta and 13 Jbeta underwent amplification. TCRdb ran MiXCR on the immunoSEQ multiplex PCR reads and lists one entry per CDR3 protein. The repertoire holds over 130,000 distinct CDR3 sequences, with roughly 94% as singletons. This specimen belongs to a study of CD8 T cells in Susac syndrome. The study, taken as a whole, reports: The CD4+ T cell repertoires that were profiled in Susac syndrome showed no clonal expansion.

The TCR comes from a human donor with Susac syndrome. This chain joins TRBV20-1 and TRBJ2-1; 8 nucleotides line up with TRBD2. Sequencing was done on a sample of CD4+ T cells from PBMCs. The CDR3: CSARSRGGSESPQFF. DNA of the CDR3: TGCAGTGCTAGGTCCCGGGGGGGTAGCGAGTCCCCCCAGTTCTTC.